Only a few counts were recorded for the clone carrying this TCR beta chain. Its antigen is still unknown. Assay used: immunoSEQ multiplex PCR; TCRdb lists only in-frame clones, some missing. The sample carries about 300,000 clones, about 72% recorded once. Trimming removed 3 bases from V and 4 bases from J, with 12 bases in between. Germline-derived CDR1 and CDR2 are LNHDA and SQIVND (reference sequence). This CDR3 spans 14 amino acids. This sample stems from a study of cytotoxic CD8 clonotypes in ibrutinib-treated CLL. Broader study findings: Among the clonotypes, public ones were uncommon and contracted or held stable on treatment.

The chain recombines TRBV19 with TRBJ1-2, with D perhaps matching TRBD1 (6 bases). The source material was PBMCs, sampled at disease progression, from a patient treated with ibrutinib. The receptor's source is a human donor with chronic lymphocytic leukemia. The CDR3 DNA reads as TGTGCCAGTAGTATCAAGGGGGGTACCTATGGCTACACCTTC. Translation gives CASSIKGGTYGYTF.